The T cell receptor beta chain under discussion was sequenced for a study of PD-1 blockade in classical Hodgkin lymphoma. This CDR3 contains 15 residues. The germline V gene encodes CDR1 SGHAT and CDR2 FQNNGV. V lost 5 bases, J lost 4 bases, and 5 bases stayed unmatched. In every patient, relapse followed autologous stem cell transplantation, while exposure to brentuximab vedotin differed. Complete response, partial response or progressive disease constituted the best responses recorded. Produced via immunoSEQ multiplex PCR; TCRdb's table is partial and in-frame only. The table lists about 63,000 clones, approximately 90% of them singletons.

The V and J genes are TRBV11-2 and TRBJ2-1; TRBD1 matches 10 bases. The sequences come from peripheral blood mononuclear cells (PBMCs), collected before the second cycle of nivolumab. This clonotype was obtained from a human donor with classical Hodgkin lymphoma. The CDR3 spells CASSPGTGAYNEQFF. The CDR3 region has the DNA TGTGCCAGCAGCCCAGGGACAGGGGCATACAATGAGCAGTTCTTC.